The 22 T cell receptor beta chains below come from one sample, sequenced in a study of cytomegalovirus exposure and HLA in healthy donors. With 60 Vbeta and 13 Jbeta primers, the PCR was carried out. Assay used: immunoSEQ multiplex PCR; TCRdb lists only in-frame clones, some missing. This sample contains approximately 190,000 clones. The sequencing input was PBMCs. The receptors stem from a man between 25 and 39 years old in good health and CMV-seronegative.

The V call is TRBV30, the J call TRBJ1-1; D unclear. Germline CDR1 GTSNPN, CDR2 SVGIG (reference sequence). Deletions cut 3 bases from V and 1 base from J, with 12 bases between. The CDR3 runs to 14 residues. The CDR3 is CAWREDGANTEAFF. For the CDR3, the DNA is TGTGCCTGGAGGGAGGACGGCGCGAACACTGAAGCTTTCTTT.

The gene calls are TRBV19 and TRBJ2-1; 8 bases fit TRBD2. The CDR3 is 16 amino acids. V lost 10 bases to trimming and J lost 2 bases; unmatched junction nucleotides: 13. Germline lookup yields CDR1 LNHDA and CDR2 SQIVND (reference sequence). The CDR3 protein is CATWGPGREAYNEQFF. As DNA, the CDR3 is TGTGCCACCTGGGGTCCGGGGCGGGAGGCCTACAATGAGCAGTTCTTC.

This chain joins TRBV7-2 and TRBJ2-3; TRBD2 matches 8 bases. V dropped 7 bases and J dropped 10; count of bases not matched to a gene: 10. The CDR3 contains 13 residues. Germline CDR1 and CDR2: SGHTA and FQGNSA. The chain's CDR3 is CASTRAGGLPQYF. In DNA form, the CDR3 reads TGTGCCAGCACCCGGGCGGGGGGCCTTCCGCAGTATTTT.

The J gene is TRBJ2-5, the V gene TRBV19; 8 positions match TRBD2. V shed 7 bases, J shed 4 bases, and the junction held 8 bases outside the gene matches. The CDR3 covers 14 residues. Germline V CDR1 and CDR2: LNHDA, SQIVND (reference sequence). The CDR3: CASTQPGLGETQYF. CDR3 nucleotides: TGTGCCAGTACACAACCGGGACTAGGAGAGACCCAGTACTTC.

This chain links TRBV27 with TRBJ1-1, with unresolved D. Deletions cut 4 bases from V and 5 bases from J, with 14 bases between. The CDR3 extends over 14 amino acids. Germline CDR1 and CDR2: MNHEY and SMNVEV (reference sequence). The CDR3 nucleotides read TGTGCCAGCAGTTCAGGCGGGGTTGAAACTGAAGCTTTCTTT. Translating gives CASSSGGVETEAFF.

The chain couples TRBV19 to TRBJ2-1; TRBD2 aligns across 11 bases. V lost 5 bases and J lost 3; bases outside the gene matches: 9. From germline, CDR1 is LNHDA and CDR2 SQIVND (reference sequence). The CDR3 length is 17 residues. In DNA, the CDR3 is TGTGCCAGTAGTCACCTAGCGGGAGGACGGATCTACAATGAGCAGTTCTTC. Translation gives CASSHLAGGRIYNEQFF.

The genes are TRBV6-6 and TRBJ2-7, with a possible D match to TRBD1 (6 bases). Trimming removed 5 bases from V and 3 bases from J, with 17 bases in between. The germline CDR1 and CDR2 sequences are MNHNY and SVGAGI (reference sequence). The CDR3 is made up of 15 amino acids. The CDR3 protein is CASSDYGTQDYEQYF. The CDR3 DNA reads TGTGCCAGCAGTGACTACGGGACACAAGACTACGAGCAGTACTTC.

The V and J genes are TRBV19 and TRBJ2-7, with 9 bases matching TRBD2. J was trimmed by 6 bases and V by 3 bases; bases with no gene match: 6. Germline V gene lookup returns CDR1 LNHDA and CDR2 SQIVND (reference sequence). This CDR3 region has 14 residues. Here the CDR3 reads CASSISGSPGEQYF. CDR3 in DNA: TGTGCCAGTAGTATTAGCGGGAGCCCCGGCGAGCAGTACTTC.

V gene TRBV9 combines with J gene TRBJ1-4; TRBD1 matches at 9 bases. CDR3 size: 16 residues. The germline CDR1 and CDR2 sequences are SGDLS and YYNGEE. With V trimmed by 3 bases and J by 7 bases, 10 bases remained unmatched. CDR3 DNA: TGTGCCAGCAGCGAGCAACAGGGGGCGATAGGTGAAAAACTGTTTTTT. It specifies CASSEQQGAIGEKLFF.

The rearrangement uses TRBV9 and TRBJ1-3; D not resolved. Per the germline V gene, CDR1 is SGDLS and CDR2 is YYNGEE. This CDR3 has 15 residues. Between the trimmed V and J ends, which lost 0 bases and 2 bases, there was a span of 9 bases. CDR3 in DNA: TGTGCCAGCAGCGTAGTATCAACACCTGGAAACACCATATATTTT. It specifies CASSVVSTPGNTIYF.

The CDR3 loop is CASSETGLNIQYF. CDR3 in DNA: TGTGCCAGCAGTGAAACGGGACTTAACATTCAGTACTTC. This sequence joins TRBV2 and TRBJ2-4; D may be TRBD2 (6 bases). Trimming removed 2 bases from V and 7 bases from J, with 9 bases in between. This CDR3 contains 13 residues. Per the germline V gene, CDR1 is SNHLY and CDR2 is FYNNEI.

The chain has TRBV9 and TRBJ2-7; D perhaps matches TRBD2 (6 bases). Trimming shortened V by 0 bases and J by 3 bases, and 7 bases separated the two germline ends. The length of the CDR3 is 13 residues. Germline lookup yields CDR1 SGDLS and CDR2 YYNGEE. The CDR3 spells CASSVGGVYEQYF. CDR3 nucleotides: TGTGCCAGCAGCGTAGGCGGGGTCTACGAGCAGTACTTC.

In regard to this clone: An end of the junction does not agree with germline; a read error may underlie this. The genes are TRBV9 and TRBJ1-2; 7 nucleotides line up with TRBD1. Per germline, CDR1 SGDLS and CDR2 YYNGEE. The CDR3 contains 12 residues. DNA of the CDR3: TGTGCCAGCAGCCCCCAAACAGGGGAGCAGGCCTTC. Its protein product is CASSPQTGEQAF.

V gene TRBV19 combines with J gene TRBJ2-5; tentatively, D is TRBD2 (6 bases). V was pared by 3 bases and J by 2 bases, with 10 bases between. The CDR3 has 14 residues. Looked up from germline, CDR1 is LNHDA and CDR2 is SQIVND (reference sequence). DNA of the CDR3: TGTGCCAGTAGTATGACTGGGGGGCAAGAGACCCAGTACTTC. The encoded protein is CASSMTGGQETQYF.

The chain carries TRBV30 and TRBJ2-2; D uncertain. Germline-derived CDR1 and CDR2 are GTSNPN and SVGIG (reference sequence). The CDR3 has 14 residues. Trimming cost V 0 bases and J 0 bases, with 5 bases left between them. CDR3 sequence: CAWSVRANTGELFF. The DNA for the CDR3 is TGTGCCTGGAGTGTACGGGCGAACACCGGGGAGCTGTTTTTT.

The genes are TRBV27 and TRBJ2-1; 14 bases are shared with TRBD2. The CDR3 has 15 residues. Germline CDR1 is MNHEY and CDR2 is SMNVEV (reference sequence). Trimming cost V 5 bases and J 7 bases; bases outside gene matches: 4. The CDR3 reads CASSPGTSGRNEQFF. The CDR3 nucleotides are TGTGCCAGCAGTCCTGGGACTAGCGGGAGAAATGAGCAGTTCTTC.

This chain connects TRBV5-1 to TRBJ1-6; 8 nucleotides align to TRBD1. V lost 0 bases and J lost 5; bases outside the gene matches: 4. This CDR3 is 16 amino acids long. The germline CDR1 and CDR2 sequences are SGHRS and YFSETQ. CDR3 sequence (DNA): TGCGCCAGCAGCTTGGCAGGGGGCGATCATAATTCACCCCTCCACTTT. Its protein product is CASSLAGGDHNSPLHF.

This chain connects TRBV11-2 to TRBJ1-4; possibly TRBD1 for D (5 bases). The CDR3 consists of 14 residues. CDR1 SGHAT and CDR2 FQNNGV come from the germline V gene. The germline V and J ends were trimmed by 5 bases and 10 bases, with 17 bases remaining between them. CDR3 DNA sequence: TGTGCCAGCAGCCACAATCAGGGTGCAGGAAAACTGTTTTTT. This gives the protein CASSHNQGAGKLFF.

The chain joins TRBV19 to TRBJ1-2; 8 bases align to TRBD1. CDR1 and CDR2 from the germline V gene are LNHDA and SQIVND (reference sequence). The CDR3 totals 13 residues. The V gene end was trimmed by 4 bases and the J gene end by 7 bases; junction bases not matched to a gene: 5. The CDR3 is CASSRDRLGGYTF. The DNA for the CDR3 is TGTGCCAGTAGTAGGGACAGGTTAGGTGGCTACACCTTC. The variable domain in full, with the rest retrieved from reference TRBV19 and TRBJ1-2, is DGGITQSPKYLFRKEGQNVTLSCEQNLNHDAMYWYRQDPGQGLRLIYYSQIVNDFQKGDIAEGYSVSREKKESFPLTVTSAQKNPTAFYLCASSRDRLGGYTFGSGTRLTVV.

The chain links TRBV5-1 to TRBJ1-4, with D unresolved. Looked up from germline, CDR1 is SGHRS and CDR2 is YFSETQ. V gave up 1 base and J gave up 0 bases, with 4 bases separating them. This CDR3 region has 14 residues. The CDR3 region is CASSLTATNEKLFF. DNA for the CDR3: TGCGCCAGCAGCTTGACGGCAACTAATGAAAAACTGTTTTTT. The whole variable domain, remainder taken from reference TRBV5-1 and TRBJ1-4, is KAGVTQTPRYLIKTRGQQVTLSCSPISGHRSVSWYQQTPGQGLQFLFEYFSETQRNKGNFPGRFSGRQFSNSRSEMNVSTLELGDSALYLCASSLTATNEKLFFGSGTQLSVL.

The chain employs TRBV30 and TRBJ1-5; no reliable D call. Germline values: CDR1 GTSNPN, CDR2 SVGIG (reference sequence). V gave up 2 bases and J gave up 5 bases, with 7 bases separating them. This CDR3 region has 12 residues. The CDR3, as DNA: TGTGCCTGGAGTCCAAATGATCAGCCCCAGCATTTT. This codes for CAWSPNDQPQHF.

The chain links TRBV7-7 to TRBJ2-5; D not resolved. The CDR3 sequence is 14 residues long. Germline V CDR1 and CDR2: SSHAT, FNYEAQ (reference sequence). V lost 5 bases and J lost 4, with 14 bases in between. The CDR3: CASSPRAPVETQYF. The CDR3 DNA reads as TGTGCCAGCAGCCCCCGCGCACCCGTAGAGACCCAGTACTTC.